Below are 23 T cell receptor beta chains sequenced from a single sample in a study of blood T cell repertoires in COVID-19. TCRdb's table, derived via immunoSEQ multiplex PCR, lists solely in-frame clones and lacks some. The table records some 160,000 clones, around 90% of them present only once. The sequenced sample was peripheral blood. Every receptor here comes from a man younger than 35 with acute or convalescent COVID-19.

The chain joins TRBV27 to TRBJ1-4, with D unresolved. The CDR3 runs 14 residues. Germline V CDR1 and CDR2: MNHEY, SMNVEV (reference sequence). The ends were cut back, 0 bases at V and 7 bases at J, with 9 bases in the middle. CDR3 residues: CASSLSFAVEKLFF. The CDR3, as DNA: TGTGCCAGCAGTTTATCTTTCGCAGTTGAAAAACTGTTTTTT. The full variable domain, in which reference TRBV27 and TRBJ1-4 provide the parts outside the CDR3, is EAQVTQNPRYLITVTGKKLTVTCSQNMNHEYMSWYRQDPGLGLRQIYYSMNVEVTDKGDVPEGYKVSRKEKRNFPLILESPSPNQTSLYFCASSLSFAVEKLFFGSGTQLSVL.

This rearrangement joins TRBV3-1 (or the pseudogene TRBV3-2) to TRBJ1-4, with TRBD1 matching 11 bases. Germline loops: CDR1 LGHDT, CDR2 YNNKEL (reference sequence). The V gene end was trimmed by 1 base and the J gene end by 8 bases; junction bases not matched to a gene: 12. The CDR3 extends over 18 amino acids. The CDR3 DNA reads as TGTGCCAGCAGCCAAGTCTCACTCCCGGGACAGGGGGAAGAAAAACTGTTTTTT. This codes for CASSQVSLPGQGEEKLFF.

The rearrangement uses TRBV5-1 and TRBJ2-7; 8 nucleotides match TRBD1. The CDR3 loop spans 16 amino acids. The V segment lost 0 bases and the J segment 0 bases; nucleotides outside the gene matches: 5. Germline V lookup: CDR1 SGHRS, CDR2 YFSETQ. The CDR3 DNA follows: TGCGCCAGCAGCTTGGCGGGACAGGACTACTCCTACGAGCAGTACTTC. Amino acids: CASSLAGQDYSYEQYF.

J is TRBJ1-1 and V is TRBV27, with D hard to call. The CDR3 is 16 residues long. The germline V gene has CDR1 MNHEY and CDR2 SMNVEV (reference sequence). The V gene lost 3 bases and the J gene lost 3 bases, with 17 bases spanning the gap. In DNA, the CDR3 is TGTGCCAGCAGTTTCCTCACGCCGGGAGGGTACACTGAAGCTTTCTTT. It specifies CASSFLTPGGYTEAFF.

CDR3 coding DNA: TGCGCCAGCAACGGGGTCTCCTACGAGCAGTACTTC. Protein sequence: CASNGVSYEQYF. This chain joins TRBV10-2 and TRBJ2-7; a weak D match, TRBD2 (5 bases). The CDR3 contains 12 residues. V was trimmed by 7 bases and J by 0 bases, leaving 7 bases between them. Germline assignment: CDR1 WSHSY and CDR2 SAAADI.

The chain carries TRBV6-4 and TRBJ2-2; maybe TRBD2 (6 bases). V was trimmed by 0 bases and J by 6 bases, leaving 17 bases between them. The CDR3 extends over 17 amino acids. Germline values: CDR1 MRHNA, CDR2 SNTAGT. CDR3 region: CASSDSPGSGRPGELFF. CDR3 coding DNA: TGTGCCAGCAGTGACTCTCCCGGGAGCGGCCGTCCCGGGGAGCTGTTTTTT.

The genes are TRBV6-1 and TRBJ1-1, with a weak D call TRBD1 (6 bases). The CDR3 runs 15 residues. V lost 3 bases, J lost 2 bases, and 13 bases lay in between. From germline, CDR1 is MNHNS and CDR2 SASEGT. Written as DNA, the CDR3 is TGTGCCAGCAGTGACCCGGGGGGGGCAAACACTGAAGCTTTCTTT. This translates into CASSDPGGANTEAFF.

The genes are TRBV11-2 and TRBJ2-3; 10 bases map to TRBD1. Germline CDR1 and CDR2: SGHAT and FQNNGV. The CDR3 runs to 15 residues. Losses at the gene ends were 5 bases for V and 4 bases for J; bases not matched to a gene: 6. CDR3 loop: CASSPGQGGPDTQYF. The CDR3 DNA sequence: TGTGCCAGCAGCCCAGGACAGGGGGGACCAGATACGCAGTATTTT.

The chain uses TRBV5-1 and TRBJ1-5; D remains ambiguous. Germline lookup yields CDR1 SGHRS and CDR2 YFSETQ. Trimming took off 0 bases at V and 0 bases at J, with 10 bases between the two ends. This CDR3 is 16 amino acids long. CDR3 bases: TGCGCCAGCAGCTTGGTATACAGAGATAGCAATCAGCCCCAGCATTTT. Protein sequence: CASSLVYRDSNQPQHF.

V is TRBV6-5 and J is TRBJ2-3, with D perhaps matching TRBD2 (5 bases). V was pared by 0 bases and J by 1 base, with 8 bases between. This CDR3 is built from 15 residues. CDR1 MNHEY and CDR2 SVGAGI come from the germline V gene. CDR3 in DNA: TGTGCCAGCAGTTACTCGAGAGGGCGCACAGATACGCAGTATTTT. Residues: CASSYSRGRTDTQYF.

This chain uses TRBV5-1 with TRBJ2-5, with 8 bases fitting TRBD1. This CDR3 has 14 residues. V dropped 0 bases and J dropped 4; count of bases not matched to a gene: 2. Germline assignment: CDR1 SGHRS and CDR2 YFSETQ. The CDR3, as DNA: TGCGCCAGCAGCTTGGGGACAGGGCGAGAGACCCAGTACTTC. Protein product: CASSLGTGRETQYF.

The gene calls are TRBV5-1 and TRBJ1-2, with 9 nucleotides matching TRBD1. CDR3 size: 15 residues. V was pared by 4 bases and J by 1 base, with 5 bases of the junction left unmatched. CDR1 is SGHRS and CDR2 is YFSETQ in the germline V gene. In DNA, the CDR3 is TGCGCCAGCAGCCCGAGGGACAGGGATAACTATGGCTACACCTTC. Protein sequence: CASSPRDRDNYGYTF. The full variable domain, its missing parts supplied by reference TRBV5-1 and TRBJ1-2, is KAGVTQTPRYLIKTRGQQVTLSCSPISGHRSVSWYQQTPGQGLQFLFEYFSETQRNKGNFPGRFSGRQFSNSRSEMNVSTLELGDSALYLCASSPRDRDNYGYTFGSGTRLTVV.

The chain links TRBV5-1 to TRBJ1-2, with TRBD1 matching 7 bases. Losses at the gene ends were 4 bases for V and 3 bases for J; bases not matched to a gene: 9. Germline CDR1 is SGHRS and CDR2 is YFSETQ. The CDR3 is made up of 15 amino acids. The CDR3 is CASSNGRGPDYGYTF. DNA of the CDR3: TGCGCCAGCAGCAACGGGAGGGGGCCAGACTATGGCTACACCTTC.

The CDR3: CASSNSLSSYNEQFF. The CDR3 coding sequence is TGTGCCAGCAGCAACAGCTTGTCGTCCTACAATGAGCAGTTCTTC. This sequence joins TRBV11-2 and TRBJ2-1; D unclear. The CDR3 spans 15 residues. Germline CDR1 is SGHAT and CDR2 is FQNNGV. Trimming left V 5 bases short and J 1 base short, with 12 bases between.

The chain recombines TRBV11-2 with TRBJ1-1; weak D call: TRBD1 (6 bases). The CDR3 has 17 residues. Germline CDR1 SGHAT, CDR2 FQNNGV. V shed 6 bases and J shed 2 bases, with 22 bases lying between them. CDR3 coding DNA: TGTGCCAGCAGAACAGGGATATTGGGGGGGGAAAACACTGAAGCTTTCTTT. This translates into CASRTGILGGENTEAFF.

CDR3 sequence (DNA): TGTGCCAGCAGCTTGGCCATAACAGGAGCAGGGAACACTGAAGCTTTCTTT. Protein product: CASSLAITGAGNTEAFF. The rearrangement uses TRBV5-5 and TRBJ1-1; D possibly corresponds to TRBD1 (5 bases). Germline CDR1 is SGHKS and CDR2 is YYEKEE (reference sequence). The length of the CDR3 is 17 residues. V was clipped by 0 bases and J by 1 base, with 16 bases between them. Drawing the rest from reference TRBV5-5 and TRBJ1-1, the complete variable domain is DAGVTQSPTHLIKTRGQQVTLRCSPISGHKSVSWYQQVLGQGPQFIFQYYEKEERGRGNFPDRFSARQFPNYSSELNVNALLLGDSALYLCASSLAITGAGNTEAFFGQGTRLTVV.

The chain employs TRBV30 and TRBJ1-5, with 12 bases lining up with TRBD1. Germline V CDR1 and CDR2: GTSNPN, SVGIG (reference sequence). The CDR3 covers 17 residues. Losses at the gene ends were 6 bases for V and 1 base for J; bases not matched to a gene: 10. CDR3 region: CACAGTGGFRSNQPQHF. The CDR3 coding sequence is TGTGCCTGTGCCGGGACAGGGGGCTTCAGGAGCAATCAGCCCCAGCATTTT.

This chain links TRBV18 with TRBJ1-5; 8 positions agree with TRBD1. The CDR3 length is 15 residues. V lost 1 base, J lost 4 bases, and 3 bases stayed unmatched. Germline CDR1 KGHSH, CDR2 LQKENI. The CDR3 DNA follows: TGTGCCAGCTCACCACAGACAGGGGAGAATCAGCCCCAGCATTTT. Encoded protein: CASSPQTGENQPQHF. The variable domain in full, with the rest retrieved from reference TRBV18 and TRBJ1-5, is NAGVMQNPRHLVRRRGQEARLRCSPMKGHSHVYWYRQLPEEGLKFMVYLQKENIIDESGMPKERFSAEFPKEGPSILRIQQVVRGDSAAYFCASSPQTGENQPQHFGDGTRLSIL.

This sequence joins TRBV7-6 and TRBJ2-1, with 9 bases identical to TRBD2. Looked up from germline, CDR1 is SGHVS and CDR2 is FNYEAQ. The length of the CDR3 is 17 residues. After removal of 5 bases from V and 4 bases from J, the junction contained 12 bases not matched to a gene. Here the CDR3 DNA reads TGTGCCAGCAGCCTCGGTGGGATAGCGGGAGTGTACAATGAGCAGTTCTTC. Protein: CASSLGGIAGVYNEQFF.

Details on this clone: Its ends do not fully match the called genes, so a read error is possible. This sample also contains other DNA sequences that code for the same CDR3. The gene calls are TRBV27 and TRBJ1-2, with a tentative D call TRBD1 (6 bases). From germline, CDR1 is MNHEY and CDR2 SMNVEV (reference sequence). This CDR3 spans 13 amino acids. The CDR3 nucleotides are TGTGCCAGCCGTTTACAGGGCGGTGAGGGCTACACCTTC. This sequence encodes CASRLQGGEGYTF.

V gene TRBV15 combines with J gene TRBJ1-2; D perhaps matches TRBD1 (6 bases). The CDR3 extends over 15 amino acids. Trimming removed 3 bases from V and 6 bases from J, with 17 bases in between. Per germline, CDR1 LNHNV and CDR2 YYDKDF (reference sequence). The CDR3 sequence is CATSSTGGAWNGYTF. As DNA, the CDR3 is TGTGCCACCAGCAGCACGGGGGGCGCATGGAATGGCTACACCTTC.

Note on this clone: One junction end disagrees with the germline gene, perhaps due to a read error. The gene calls are TRBV9 and TRBJ1-4; the match to TRBD1 covers 7 bases. Germline assignment: CDR1 SGDLS and CDR2 YYNGEE. The CDR3 is made up of 14 amino acids. CDR3 protein: CASSVGRGTEILFF. The CDR3 region has the DNA TGTGCCAGCAGCGTCGGCAGGGGGACTGAAATACTGTTTTTT.

The rearrangement uses TRBV14 and TRBJ1-1; the D is unclear. Trimming shortened V by 2 bases and J by 6 bases, and 19 bases separated the two germline ends. Germline-derived CDR1 and CDR2 are SGHDN and FVKESK. This CDR3 has 16 amino acids. CDR3 DNA sequence: TGTGCCAGCAGCCAACGTAACTTCGAGGGCCCACCTGAAGCTTTCTTT. Amino acids: CASSQRNFEGPPEAFF.